One sample yielded the 15 T cell receptor beta chains listed below, sequenced in a study of OX40 agonist ivuxolimab in advanced cancers. Produced via immunoSEQ multiplex PCR; TCRdb's table is partial and in-frame only. The repertoire holds more than 55,000 clones, more than 75% seen once, with 3.5% to 5% in the top ten. The sequences come from CD4+ or CD8+ T cells sorted from blood, collected in a trial of the OX40 agonist ivuxolimab. Receptors originate from an adult with an advanced solid tumor such as melanoma, head and neck, liver or kidney cancer.

The genes are TRBV29-1 and TRBJ1-1; tentative D call: TRBD1 (6 bases). The CDR3 is 14 amino acids. V lost 2 bases, J lost 7 bases, and 17 bases lay in between. Germline loops: CDR1 SQVTM, CDR2 ANQGSEA. CDR3 in DNA: TGCAGCGTTGAAATGGGGGGGCGGCACCTTGAAGCTTTCTTT. Encoded protein: CSVEMGGRHLEAFF. The full variable domain, its missing parts supplied by reference TRBV29-1 and TRBJ1-1, is SAVISQKPSRDICQRGTSLTIQCQVDSQVTMMFWYRQQPGQSLTLIATANQGSEATYESGFVIDKFPISRPNLTFSTLTVSNMSPEDSSIYLCSVEMGGRHLEAFFGQGTRLTVV.

The genes are TRBV7-9 and TRBJ2-5; D assignment may be TRBD1 or TRBD2 (5 bases each). The CDR3 contains 13 residues. Germline V gene sequence: CDR1 SEHNR, CDR2 FQNEAQ (reference sequence). The ends were cut back, 3 bases at V and 2 bases at J, with 7 bases in the middle. The CDR3 protein is CASSFGAQETQYF. The CDR3 region has the DNA TGTGCCAGCAGCTTCGGGGCACAAGAGACCCAGTACTTC.

This clone was found a few times. The chain links TRBV5-1 to TRBJ2-1, with D possibly TRBD1 on 5 matching bases. The CDR3 sequence is 15 residues long. In germline, CDR1 is SGHRS, CDR2 YFSETQ. The germline V and J ends were trimmed by 1 base and 1 base, with 9 bases remaining between them. The CDR3 bases are TGCGCCAGCAGCTTGTTGCAGGGTTCCTACAATGAGCAGTTCTTC. Its protein is CASSLLQGSYNEQFF. Variable domain in full (rest from reference TRBV5-1 and TRBJ2-1): KAGVTQTPRYLIKTRGQQVTLSCSPISGHRSVSWYQQTPGQGLQFLFEYFSETQRNKGNFPGRFSGRQFSNSRSEMNVSTLELGDSALYLCASSLLQGSYNEQFFGPGTRLTVL.

This chain uses TRBV29-1 with TRBJ1-1; tentative D call: TRBD1 (6 bases). CDR3 length equals 13 residues. Germline CDR1 and CDR2: SQVTM and ANQGSEA. V lost 6 bases and J 1 base, leaving 12 bases between the germline ends. This CDR3 reads CSVAGHPNTEAFF. CDR3 DNA: TGCAGCGTGGCGGGACACCCGAACACTGAAGCTTTCTTT.

V is TRBV30 and J is TRBJ2-7; tentative D call: TRBD1 (5 bases). The CDR3 is 13 residues long. Per germline, CDR1 GTSNPN and CDR2 SVGIG (reference sequence). V lost 1 base to trimming and J lost 7 bases, with 14 bases between them. The CDR3 DNA sequence: TGTGCCTGGAGTGGTCCAGGGCCCAGGGAGCAGTACTTC. As protein: CAWSGPGPREQYF.

This sequence joins TRBV28 and TRBJ1-4; D perhaps matches TRBD1 (5 bases). Germline CDR1 is MDHEN and CDR2 is SYDVKM. The CDR3 extends over 14 amino acids. Trimming pared 3 bases from V and 3 bases from J, leaving 8 bases between. The CDR3: CASSLPGSNEKLFF. CDR3 DNA sequence: TGTGCCAGCAGTTTGCCAGGGTCTAATGAAAAACTGTTTTTT.

This chain joins TRBV6-1 and TRBJ1-1; 8 bases match TRBD1. After removal of 7 bases from V and 3 bases from J, the junction contained 10 bases not matched to a gene. The V gene's germline CDR1 is MNHNS and CDR2 SASEGT. This CDR3 has 15 amino acids. DNA for the CDR3: TGTGCCAGCATCATTTGGACAGGGCGTGACACTGAAGCTTTCTTT. Its translation: CASIIWTGRDTEAFF.

V is TRBV30 and J is TRBJ2-1; the match to TRBD1 covers 9 bases. Germline V gene sequence: CDR1 GTSNPN, CDR2 SVGIG (reference sequence). V was pared by 2 bases and J by 6 bases, with 2 bases of the junction left unmatched. There are 13 residues in the CDR3. The CDR3 sequence: CAWSRTGVNEQFF. The CDR3 DNA reads TGTGCCTGGAGTCGGACAGGGGTCAATGAGCAGTTCTTC. Full variable domain (rest looked up from reference TRBV30 and TRBJ2-1): SQTIHQWPATLVQPVGSPLSLECTVEGTSNPNLYWYRQAAGRGLQLLFYSVGIGQISSEVPQNLSASRPQDRQFILSSKKLLLSDSGFYLCAWSRTGVNEQFFGPGTRLTVL.

The sample holds one count of this clone. The rearrangement uses TRBV4-1 and TRBJ2-6; either TRBD1 or TRBD2 may fit D (5 bases each). The V end lost 2 bases, the J end lost 1 base, and 12 bases lay between the germline ends. Germline lookup yields CDR1 MGHRA and CDR2 YSYEKL. The CDR3 length is 17 residues. CDR3 DNA sequence: TGCGCCAGCAGCCAACCGGGGCTGGGGTCTGGGGCCAACGTCCTGACTTTC. It translates to CASSQPGLGSGANVLTF.

The CDR3 DNA follows: TGTGCCAGCAGTAGGGGACTTTCGGGGAACGAGCAGTACTTC. Its protein product is CASSRGLSGNEQYF. The rearrangement joins TRBV2 to TRBJ2-7; D is perhaps TRBD2 (6 bases). Germline V lookup: CDR1 SNHLY, CDR2 FYNNEI. CDR3 length: 14 residues. V dropped 5 bases and J dropped 5 bases, with 16 bases sitting between them.

This clone occurred many times. This chain links TRBV7-8 with TRBJ2-7; 7 nucleotides match TRBD2. The germline CDR1 and CDR2 sequences are SGHVS and FQNEAQ. The CDR3 length is 15 residues. The ends lost 2 bases at V and 5 bases at J; junction bases unmatched: 9. CDR3 in amino acids: CASSLQRTRTHEQYF. In nucleotides, the CDR3 is TGTGCCAGCAGCTTACAGAGGACTAGAACCCACGAGCAGTACTTC.

The V call is TRBV7-2, the J call TRBJ1-5; a possible D gene is TRBD1 (5 bases). V lost 1 base and J lost 2, with 9 bases in between. From germline, CDR1 is SGHTA and CDR2 FQGNSA. This CDR3 region has 15 residues. CDR3 region: CASSLVWGGNQPQHF. CDR3 DNA: TGTGCCAGCAGCTTAGTTTGGGGGGGCAATCAGCCCCAGCATTTT. The full variable domain, its missing parts supplied by reference TRBV7-2 and TRBJ1-5, is GAGVSQSPSNKVTEKGKDVELRCDPISGHTALYWYRQSLGQGLEFLIYFQGNSAPDKSGLPSDRFSAERTGGSVSTLTIQRTQQEDSAVYLCASSLVWGGNQPQHFGDGTRLSIL.

The rearrangement links TRBV6-5 to TRBJ1-2; D not resolved. The CDR3 extends over 14 amino acids. Germline V gene data show CDR1 as MNHEY and CDR2 as SVGAGI. Trimming shortened V by 2 bases and J by 4 bases, and 11 bases separated the two germline ends. The CDR3 bases are TGTGCCAGCAGTTACAGCCCTGTGGCCTATGGCTACACCTTC. Translating it yields CASSYSPVAYGYTF.

This clone showed up just once. The chain has TRBV6-1 and TRBJ1-2, with unresolved D. This CDR3 contains 16 residues. Germline V lookup: CDR1 MNHNS, CDR2 SASEGT. V was pared by 3 bases and J by 5 bases, with 19 bases between. DNA for the CDR3: TGTGCCAGCAGTGACGGGGTAGAGGGAAACCGATATGGCTACACCTTC. This translates into CASSDGVEGNRYGYTF.

V gene TRBV30 combines with J gene TRBJ2-3, with 9 positions matching TRBD1. Germline-derived CDR1 and CDR2 are GTSNPN and SVGIG (reference sequence). The ends lost 4 bases at V and 1 base at J; junction bases unmatched: 6. CDR3 length: 15 amino acids. The CDR3 nucleotides are TGTGCCTGGACAGGACAGGGGCTTGGCACAGATACGCAGTATTTT. It codes for CAWTGQGLGTDTQYF. Together with reference TRBV30 and TRBJ2-3, the CDR3 gives the full variable domain: SQTIHQWPATLVQPVGSPLSLECTVEGTSNPNLYWYRQAAGRGLQLLFYSVGIGQISSEVPQNLSASRPQDRQFILSSKKLLLSDSGFYLCAWTGQGLGTDTQYFGPGTRLTVL.